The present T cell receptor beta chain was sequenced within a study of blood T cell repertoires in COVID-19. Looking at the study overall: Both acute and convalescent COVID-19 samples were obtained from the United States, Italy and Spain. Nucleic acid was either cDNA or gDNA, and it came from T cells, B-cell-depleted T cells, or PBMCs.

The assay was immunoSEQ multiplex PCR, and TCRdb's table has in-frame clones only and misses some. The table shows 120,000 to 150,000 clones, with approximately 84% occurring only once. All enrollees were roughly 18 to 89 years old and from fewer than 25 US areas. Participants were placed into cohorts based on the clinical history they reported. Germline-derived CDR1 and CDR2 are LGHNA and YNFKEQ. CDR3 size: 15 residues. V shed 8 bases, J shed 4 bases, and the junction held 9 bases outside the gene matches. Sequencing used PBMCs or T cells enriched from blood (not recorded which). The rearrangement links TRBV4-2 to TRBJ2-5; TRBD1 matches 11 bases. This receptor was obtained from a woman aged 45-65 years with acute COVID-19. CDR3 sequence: CASAPSGTGGETQYF. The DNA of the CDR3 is TGTGCCAGCGCTCCATCCGGGACAGGGGGAGAGACCCAGTACTTC.